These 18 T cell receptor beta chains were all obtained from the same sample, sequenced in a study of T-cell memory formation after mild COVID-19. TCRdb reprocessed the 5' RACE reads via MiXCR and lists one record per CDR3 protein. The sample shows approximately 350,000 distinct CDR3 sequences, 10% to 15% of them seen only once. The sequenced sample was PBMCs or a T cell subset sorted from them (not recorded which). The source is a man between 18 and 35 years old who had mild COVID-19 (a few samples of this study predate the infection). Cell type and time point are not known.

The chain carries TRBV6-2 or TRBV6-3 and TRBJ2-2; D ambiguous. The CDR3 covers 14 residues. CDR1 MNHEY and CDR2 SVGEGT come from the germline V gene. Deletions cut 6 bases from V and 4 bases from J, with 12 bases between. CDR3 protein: CASRSYSFTGELFF. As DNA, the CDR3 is TGTGCCAGCAGATCCTACAGCTTCACCGGGGAGCTGTTTTTT.

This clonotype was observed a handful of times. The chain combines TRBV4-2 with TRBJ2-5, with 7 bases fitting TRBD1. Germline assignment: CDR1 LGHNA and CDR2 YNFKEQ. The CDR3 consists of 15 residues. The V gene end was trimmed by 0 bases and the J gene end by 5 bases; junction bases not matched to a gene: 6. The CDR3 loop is CASSQEGTVGETQYF. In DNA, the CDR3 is TGTGCCAGCAGCCAAGAAGGGACAGTAGGGGAGACCCAGTACTTC.

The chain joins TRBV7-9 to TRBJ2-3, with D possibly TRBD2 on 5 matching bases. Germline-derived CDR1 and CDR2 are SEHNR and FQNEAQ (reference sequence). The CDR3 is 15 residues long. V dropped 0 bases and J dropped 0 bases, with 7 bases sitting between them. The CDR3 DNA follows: TGTGCCAGCAGCTTAGCTAGCGTTAGCACAGATACGCAGTATTTT. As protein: CASSLASVSTDTQYF.

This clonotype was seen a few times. This CDR3 is CASSLRGGRGNEQFF. The CDR3 DNA is TGTGCCAGCAGCTTACGGGGGGGCCGTGGGAATGAGCAGTTCTTC. The chain combines TRBV5-5 with TRBJ2-1; TRBD2 matches at 8 bases. V was pared by 2 bases and J by 7 bases, with 8 bases of the junction left unmatched. Germline lookup yields CDR1 SGHKS and CDR2 YYEKEE (reference sequence). There are 15 residues in the CDR3.

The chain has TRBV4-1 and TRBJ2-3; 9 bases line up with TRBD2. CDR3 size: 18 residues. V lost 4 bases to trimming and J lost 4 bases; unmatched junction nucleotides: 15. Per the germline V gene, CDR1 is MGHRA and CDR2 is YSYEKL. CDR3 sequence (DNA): TGCGCCAGCAGCCCAGAGTGGCTAGCGGGGATATGGGCAGATACGCAGTATTTT. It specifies CASSPEWLAGIWADTQYF.

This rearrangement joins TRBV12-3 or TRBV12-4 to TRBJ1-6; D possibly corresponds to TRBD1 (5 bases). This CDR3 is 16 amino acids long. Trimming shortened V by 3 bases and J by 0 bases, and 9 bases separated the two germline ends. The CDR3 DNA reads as TGTGCCAGCAGTTTTGGACAAAGCTCCTATAATTCACCCCTCCACTTT. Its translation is CASSFGQSSYNSPLHF.

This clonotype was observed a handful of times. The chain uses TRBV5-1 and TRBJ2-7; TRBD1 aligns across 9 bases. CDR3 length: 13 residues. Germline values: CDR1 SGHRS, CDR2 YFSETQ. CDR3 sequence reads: CASSLGQGDEQYV. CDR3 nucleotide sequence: TGTGCCAGCAGTTTGGGACAGGGAGACGAGCAGTACGTC.

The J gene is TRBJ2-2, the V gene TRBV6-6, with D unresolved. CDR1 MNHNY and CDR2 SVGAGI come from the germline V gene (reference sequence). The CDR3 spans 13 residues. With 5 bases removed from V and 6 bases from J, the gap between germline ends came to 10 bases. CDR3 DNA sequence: TGTGCCAGCAGTCCCGGACCGTCCGGGGAGCTGTTTTTT. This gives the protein CASSPGPSGELFF.

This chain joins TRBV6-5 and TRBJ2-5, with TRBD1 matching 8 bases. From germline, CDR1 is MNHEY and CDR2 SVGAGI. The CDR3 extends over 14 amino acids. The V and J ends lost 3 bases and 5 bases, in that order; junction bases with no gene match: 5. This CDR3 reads CASSYSDRVETQYF. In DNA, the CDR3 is TGTGCCAGCAGTTATTCGGACAGGGTCGAGACCCAGTACTTC.

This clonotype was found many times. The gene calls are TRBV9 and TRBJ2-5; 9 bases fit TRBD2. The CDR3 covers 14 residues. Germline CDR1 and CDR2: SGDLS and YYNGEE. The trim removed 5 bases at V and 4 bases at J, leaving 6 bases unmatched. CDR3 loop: CASSGGGAGETQYF. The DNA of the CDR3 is TGTGCCAGCAGTGGCGGGGGGGCCGGAGAGACCCAGTACTTC.

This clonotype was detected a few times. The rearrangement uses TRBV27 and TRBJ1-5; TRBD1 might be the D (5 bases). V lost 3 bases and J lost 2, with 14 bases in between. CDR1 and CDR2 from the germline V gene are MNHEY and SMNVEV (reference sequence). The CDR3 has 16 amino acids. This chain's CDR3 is CASSLDPTGRNQPQHF. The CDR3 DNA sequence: TGTGCCAGCAGTTTGGACCCCACAGGCCGCAATCAGCCCCAGCATTTT.

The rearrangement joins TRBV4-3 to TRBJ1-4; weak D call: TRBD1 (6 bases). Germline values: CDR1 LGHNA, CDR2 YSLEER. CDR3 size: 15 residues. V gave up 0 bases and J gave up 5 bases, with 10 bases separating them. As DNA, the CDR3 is TGCGCCAGCAGCCAAGATCGTCAGGGGAATGAAAAACTGTTTTTT. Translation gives CASSQDRQGNEKLFF.

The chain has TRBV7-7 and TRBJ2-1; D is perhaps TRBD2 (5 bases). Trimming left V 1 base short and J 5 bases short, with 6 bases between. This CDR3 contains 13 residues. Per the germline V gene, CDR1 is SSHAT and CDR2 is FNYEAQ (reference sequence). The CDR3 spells CASSLGLNNEQFF. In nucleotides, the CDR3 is TGTGCCAGCAGCTTAGGACTAAACAATGAGCAGTTCTTC.

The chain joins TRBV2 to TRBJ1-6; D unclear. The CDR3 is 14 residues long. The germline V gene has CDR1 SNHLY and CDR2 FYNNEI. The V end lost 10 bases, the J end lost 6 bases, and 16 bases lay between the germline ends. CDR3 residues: CATGAQSINSPLHF. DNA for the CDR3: TGTGCCACAGGCGCACAGTCCATTAATTCACCCCTCCACTTT. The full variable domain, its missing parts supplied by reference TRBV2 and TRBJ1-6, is EPEVTQTPSHQVTQMGQEVILRCVPISNHLYFYWYRQILGQKVEFLVSFYNNEISEKSEIFDDQFSVERPDGSNFTLKIRSTKLEDSAMYFCATGAQSINSPLHFGNGTRLTVT.

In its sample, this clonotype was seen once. The CDR3 DNA sequence: TGTGCCAGCAGCTTAGTTTCCCGCGGAGGGGACATTCAGTACTTC. This codes for CASSLVSRGGDIQYF. The V gene is TRBV7-9, the J gene TRBJ2-4; possibly TRBD2 for D (6 bases). V was clipped by 1 base and J by 8 bases, with 15 bases between them. From germline, CDR1 is SEHNR and CDR2 FQNEAQ (reference sequence). The CDR3 has 15 residues.

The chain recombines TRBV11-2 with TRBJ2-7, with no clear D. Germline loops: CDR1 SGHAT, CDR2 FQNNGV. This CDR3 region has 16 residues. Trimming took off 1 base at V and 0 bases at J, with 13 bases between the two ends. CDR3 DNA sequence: TGTGCCAGCAGCTTAGGTGGACGGATGAGCTCCTACGAGCAGTACTTC. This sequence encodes CASSLGGRMSSYEQYF.

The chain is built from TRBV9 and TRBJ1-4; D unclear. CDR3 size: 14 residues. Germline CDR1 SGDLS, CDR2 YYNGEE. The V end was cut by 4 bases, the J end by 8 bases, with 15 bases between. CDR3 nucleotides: TGTGCCAGCAGCACTGCTTCCCAGGAGGAAAAACTGTTTTTT. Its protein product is CASSTASQEEKLFF. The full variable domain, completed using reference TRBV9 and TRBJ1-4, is DSGVTQTPKHLITATGQRVTLRCSPRSGDLSVYWYQQSLDQGLQFLIQYYNGEERAKGNILERFSAQQFPDLHSELNLSSLELGDSALYFCASSTASQEEKLFFGSGTQLSVL.

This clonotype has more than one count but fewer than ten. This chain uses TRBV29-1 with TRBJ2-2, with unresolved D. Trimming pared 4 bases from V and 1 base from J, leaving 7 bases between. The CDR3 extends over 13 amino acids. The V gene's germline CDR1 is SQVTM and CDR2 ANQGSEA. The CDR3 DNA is TGCAGCGTTGGCTTCCTGAACACCGGGGAGCTGTTTTTT. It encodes CSVGFLNTGELFF.